The 24 T cell receptor beta chains below were found in one sample sequenced in a study of CD8 T cells in Susac syndrome. With random hexamers, reverse transcription was performed on about 0.45 to 1 ug of RNA. One entry per CDR3 protein results from TCRdb running MiXCR on the immunoSEQ multiplex PCR reads. The sample contains around 150,000 distinct CDR3 sequences, 85% to 95% of which appear only once. Sequencing used CD4+ T cells from PBMCs. These receptors all stem from a human donor with Susac syndrome.

The chain carries TRBV20-1 and TRBJ2-1, with D tentatively TRBD1 (6 bases). The germline CDR1 and CDR2 sequences are DFQATT and SNEGSKA (reference sequence). Between the trimmed V and J ends, which lost 5 bases and 6 bases, there was a span of 17 bases. The length of the CDR3 is 14 residues. The CDR3 loop reads CSADHRGSGNEQFF. The CDR3, as DNA: TGCAGTGCTGACCATAGGGGGTCGGGCAATGAGCAGTTCTTC.

The rearrangement uses TRBV12-3 or TRBV12-4 and TRBJ1-2; D uncertain. V lost 3 bases and J 8 bases, leaving 10 bases between the germline ends. The CDR3 loop spans 12 amino acids. The CDR3 DNA reads as TGTGCCAGCAGTTTTGGGGTTGGAGGCTACACCTTC. This translates into CASSFGVGGYTF.

The V and J genes are TRBV20-1 and TRBJ1-5; possible D gene TRBD1, 6 bases. The V gene lost 5 bases and the J gene lost 4 bases, with 15 bases spanning the gap. Looked up from germline, CDR1 is DFQATT and CDR2 is SNEGSKA (reference sequence). This CDR3 contains 14 residues. The CDR3 spells CSAGRDTRNQPQHF. The CDR3 nucleotides read TGCAGTGCTGGTCGGGACACTCGTAATCAGCCCCAGCATTTT.

The chain joins TRBV11-2 to TRBJ2-5; D is unresolved. V lost 5 bases and J 0 bases, leaving 7 bases between the germline ends. Per germline, CDR1 SGHAT and CDR2 FQNNGV. This CDR3 region has 13 residues. The CDR3 DNA sequence: TGTGCCAGCAGCCTTGACTACCAAGAGACCCAGTACTTC. This encodes CASSLDYQETQYF.

This rearrangement joins TRBV12-3 or TRBV12-4 to TRBJ2-1, with TRBD1 matching 7 bases. V lost 5 bases to trimming and J lost 12 bases; unmatched junction nucleotides: 7. This CDR3 region has 12 residues. CDR3 loop: CASSIRDSRQFF. The CDR3 region has the DNA TGTGCCAGCAGTATTCGGGACAGTCGGCAGTTCTTC.

This chain joins TRBV5-1 and TRBJ2-7; 8 bases are a match to TRBD1. In germline, CDR1 is SGHRS, CDR2 YFSETQ. The CDR3 totals 15 residues. Trimming took 0 bases from V and 4 from J; bases not matched to a gene: 6. This chain's CDR3 is CASSLETGGGYEQYF. Written as DNA, the CDR3 is TGCGCCAGCAGCTTGGAAACAGGGGGAGGTTACGAGCAGTACTTC.

The V gene is TRBV7-8, the J gene TRBJ2-4, with D perhaps TRBD1 or TRBD2 (5 bases each). This CDR3 region has 16 residues. V lost 2 bases to trimming and J lost 7 bases, with 18 bases between them. CDR1 and CDR2 (germline): SGHVS, FQNEAQ. CDR3 sequence: CASSLRPGTRANIQYF. Written as DNA, the CDR3 is TGTGCCAGCAGCTTAAGACCCGGGACCCGTGCGAACATTCAGTACTTC.

This clonotype was observed once. The chain recombines TRBV30 with TRBJ1-1; D might be TRBD1 (5 bases). Trimming removed 4 bases from V and 5 bases from J, with 14 bases in between. The germline CDR1 and CDR2 sequences are GTSNPN and SVGIG (reference sequence). The CDR3 extends over 13 amino acids. The CDR3 here is CAWTPQGGTEAFF. CDR3 sequence (DNA): TGTGCCTGGACTCCCCAGGGAGGAACTGAAGCTTTCTTT.

This clonotype was detected only once. The rearrangement links TRBV18 to TRBJ2-5; D call uncertain. The CDR3 is made up of 15 amino acids. From germline, CDR1 is KGHSH and CDR2 LQKENI. V lost 5 bases and J lost 2, with 15 bases in between. The DNA for the CDR3 is TGTGCCAGCTCATACCGGACCGCTTCTCAAGAGACCCAGTACTTC. Its translation is CASSYRTASQETQYF.

This clonotype was seen just once. The chain links TRBV9 to TRBJ2-5; the D gene is possibly TRBD1 (6 bases). This CDR3 comprises 16 residues. V lost 0 bases and J 5 bases, leaving 17 bases between the germline ends. Germline CDR1 SGDLS, CDR2 YYNGEE. In DNA form, the CDR3 reads TGTGCCAGCAGCGTAGAAGGGACAAGACGTCCGGAGACCCAGTACTTC. Its protein product is CASSVEGTRRPETQYF.

V gene TRBV19 combines with J gene TRBJ1-2, with D maybe TRBD1 (5 bases). CDR3 length: 15 residues. Germline assignment: CDR1 LNHDA and CDR2 SQIVND (reference sequence). Trimming took off 4 bases at V and 0 bases at J, with 12 bases between the two ends. The CDR3 is CASSTSGPANYGYTF. CDR3 in DNA: TGTGCCAGTAGTACCTCGGGACCAGCTAACTATGGCTACACCTTC.

The gene calls are TRBV14 and TRBJ2-5; D gene uncertain. Germline V lookup: CDR1 SGHDN, CDR2 FVKESK. Trimming shortened V by 5 bases and J by 2 bases, and 12 bases separated the two germline ends. The CDR3 has 14 amino acids. For the CDR3, the DNA is TGTGCCAGCAGCGCTCGGACGGCTCAAGAGACCCAGTACTTC. The encoded protein is CASSARTAQETQYF.

The chain has TRBV5-1 and TRBJ1-2, with TRBD1 as a possible D gene (5 bases). This CDR3 contains 15 residues. V was cut by 3 bases and J by 4 bases, with 16 bases left in between. Per germline, CDR1 SGHRS and CDR2 YFSETQ. The CDR3 bases are TGCGCCAGCAGCTCGCCCGAGCGGGACCCCTATGGCTACACCTTC. This translates into CASSSPERDPYGYTF.

This chain links TRBV2 with TRBJ2-7, with TRBD1 matching over 8 bases. Per the germline V gene, CDR1 is SNHLY and CDR2 is FYNNEI. V gave up 6 bases and J gave up 4 bases; unmatched junction bases: 8. This CDR3 has 14 residues. CDR3 protein: CASRPLTGAYEQYF. CDR3 in DNA: TGTGCCAGCAGACCGCTGACAGGGGCGTACGAGCAGTACTTC.

This clonotype was seen just once. The CDR3 here is CASSELGNPQHF. In DNA, the CDR3 is TGTGCCAGCAGCGAGTTGGGCAATCCCCAGCATTTT. The chain carries TRBV7-9 and TRBJ1-5; no definite D call. V lost 5 bases to trimming and J lost 10 bases, with 12 bases between them. The CDR3 length is 12 residues. Germline V lookup: CDR1 SEHNR, CDR2 FQNEAQ (reference sequence).

V usage is TRBV20-1 and J usage is TRBJ2-7, with TRBD2 as a possible D gene (5 bases). CDR1 and CDR2 (germline): DFQATT, SNEGSKA (reference sequence). Trimming shortened V by 4 bases and J by 4 bases, and 17 bases separated the two germline ends. CDR3 length equals 14 residues. DNA of the CDR3: TGCAGTGCTACAACCCCCTCGGGGAATTACGAGCAGTACTTC. Translating it yields CSATTPSGNYEQYF.

This clonotype has only one observation. V is TRBV20-1 and J is TRBJ2-4; D is uncertain. Germline V CDR1 and CDR2: DFQATT, SNEGSKA (reference sequence). V was clipped by 8 bases and J by 6 bases, with 11 bases between them. This CDR3 is built from 11 residues. CDR3 sequence (DNA): TGCAGTCTTGTACCGCTAAACATTCAGTACTTC. It translates to CSLVPLNIQYF.

In its sample, this clonotype was seen once. J is TRBJ2-5 and V is TRBV29-1, with D possibly TRBD1 on 6 matching bases. The CDR3 runs to 13 residues. Germline loops: CDR1 SQVTM, CDR2 ANQGSEA. V lost 7 bases, J lost 2 bases, and 14 bases lay in between. The CDR3 nucleotides read TGCAGCGCGACTGGACAGACACAAGAGACCCAGTACTTC. Its protein product is CSATGQTQETQYF.

The chain joins TRBV20-1 to TRBJ2-3; D tentatively fits TRBD1 or TRBD2 (5 bases each). There are 14 residues in the CDR3. In germline, CDR1 is DFQATT, CDR2 SNEGSKA (reference sequence). V was pared by 6 bases and J by 2 bases, with 15 bases between. The CDR3 bases are TGCAGTGCCGGGGCGGCCTCAGCCACAGATACGCAGTATTTT. It codes for CSAGAASATDTQYF.

The chain joins TRBV7-2 to TRBJ1-1; possibly TRBD1 for D (6 bases). Trimming took 5 bases from V and 0 from J, leaving 13 bases between them. The CDR3 spans 15 residues. CDR1 is SGHTA and CDR2 is FQGNSA in the germline V gene. CDR3 in amino acids: CASSPIQGLNTEAFF. The DNA for the CDR3 is TGTGCCAGCAGCCCCATTCAGGGGTTGAACACTGAAGCTTTCTTT.

The chain couples TRBV6-4 to TRBJ2-3; 7 positions match TRBD2. Germline assignment: CDR1 MRHNA and CDR2 SNTAGT. Losses at the gene ends were 5 bases for V and 8 bases for J; bases not matched to a gene: 7. This CDR3 region has 13 residues. The CDR3 DNA is TGTGCCAGCAGTCCGGGAGGCGGAGGTACGCAGTATTTT. This gives the protein CASSPGGGGTQYF.

J is TRBJ1-2 and V is TRBV9, with D unresolved. Deletions cut 2 bases from V and 4 bases from J, with 9 bases between. In germline, CDR1 is SGDLS, CDR2 YYNGEE. The CDR3 covers 13 residues. The CDR3 here is CASSVFGGYGYTF. The CDR3, as DNA: TGTGCCAGCAGCGTTTTCGGAGGCTATGGCTACACCTTC.

The chain has TRBV30 and TRBJ1-5, with 8 bases aligning to TRBD1. CDR3 size: 17 residues. V lost 3 bases and J lost 3; bases outside the gene matches: 13. Looked up from germline, CDR1 is GTSNPN and CDR2 is SVGIG (reference sequence). The CDR3 loop is CAWSRTGTQGVNQPQHF. As DNA, the CDR3 is TGTGCCTGGAGCCGGACAGGGACTCAGGGGGTCAATCAGCCCCAGCATTTT.

The chain joins TRBV24-1 to TRBJ1-5; maybe TRBD1 (6 bases). The V and J ends lost 3 bases and 9 bases respectively, with 14 bases between them. This CDR3 has 14 amino acids. Looked up from germline, CDR1 is KGHDR and CDR2 is SFDVKD. The CDR3: CATSDGGLGWPQHF. For the CDR3, the DNA is TGTGCCACCAGTGATGGGGGGCTGGGGTGGCCCCAGCATTTT.